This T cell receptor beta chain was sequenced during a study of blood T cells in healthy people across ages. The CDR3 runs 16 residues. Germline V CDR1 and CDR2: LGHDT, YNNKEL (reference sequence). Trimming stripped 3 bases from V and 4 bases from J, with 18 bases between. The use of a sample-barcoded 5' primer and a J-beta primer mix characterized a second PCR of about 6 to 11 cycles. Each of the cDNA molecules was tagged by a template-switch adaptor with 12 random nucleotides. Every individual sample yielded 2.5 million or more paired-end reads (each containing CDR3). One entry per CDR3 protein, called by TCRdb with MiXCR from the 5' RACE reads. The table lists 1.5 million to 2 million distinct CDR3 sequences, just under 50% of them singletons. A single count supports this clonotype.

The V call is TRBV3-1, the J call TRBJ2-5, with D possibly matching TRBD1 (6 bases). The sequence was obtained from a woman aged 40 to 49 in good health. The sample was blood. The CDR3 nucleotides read TGTGCCAGCAGCCACCCTACCGAGGGGGTAAGAGAGACCCAGTACTTC. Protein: CASSHPTEGVRETQYF.